The entry that follows covers one T cell receptor beta chain sequence. The sample is drawn from a study of T cell changes during pregnancy in multiple sclerosis. This CDR3 is 16 amino acids long. Per germline, CDR1 SGHVS and CDR2 FQNEAQ. Trimming stripped 2 bases from V and 5 bases from J, with 15 bases between. Clones were sequenced by immunoSEQ multiplex PCR, and TCRdb holds only the in-frame ones, with some missing. The sample holds 55,000 to 65,000 clones, around 90% seen once. V gene TRBV7-8 combines with J gene TRBJ1-4; no clear D gene. The receptor's source is a female donor in good health, enrolled as a control in a pregnancy study. The material was peripheral blood, obtained in the first trimester of pregnancy. In DNA, the CDR3 is TGTGCCAGCAGCTTATTTGGAGGGAGCTCGAATGAAAAACTGTTTTTT. Protein sequence: CASSLFGGSSNEKLFF.